This TCR beta chain was sequenced in a study of blood T cell repertoires in COVID-19. Libraries were prepared by immunoSEQ multiplex PCR; TCRdb keeps only in-frame clonotypes and omits some of them. The sample holds 80,000 to 100,000 clones; about 86% are singletons and the top ten take approximately 22%. The junction had 15 bases not matched to a gene; V was cut back by 6 bases and J by 1 base. Looked up from germline, CDR1 is SNHLY and CDR2 is FYNNEI. The CDR3 has 18 residues. Sequencing input: peripheral blood. The source of this sequence is a woman older than 75 in a cohort sampled during active or convalescent COVID-19. This sequence joins TRBV2 and TRBJ1-1; 9 nucleotides align to TRBD1. The chain's CDR3 is CASRPTGTGSSANTEAFF. The CDR3 coding sequence is TGTGCCAGCAGACCCACCGGGACAGGGAGCTCTGCGAACACTGAAGCTTTCTTT.